Each of the 3 T cell receptor beta chains below was sequenced from the same sample in a study of T cell changes during pregnancy in multiple sclerosis. Generated by immunoSEQ multiplex PCR, the TCRdb table keeps only in-frame clones and is missing some. Of about 66,000 clones in the sample, 90% to 95% were seen once. The source material was CD8+ T cells from peripheral blood mononuclear cells, sampled before pregnancy. These receptors originate from a female donor with multiple sclerosis, enrolled in a pregnancy study.

About this clone: Other DNA sequences of this sample code for an identical CDR3. The chain links TRBV19 to TRBJ2-7; D may be TRBD1 (5 bases). Looked up from germline, CDR1 is LNHDA and CDR2 is SQIVND (reference sequence). This CDR3 is built from 13 residues. Trimming removed 1 base at V and 3 bases at J, with 7 bases between. CDR3 coding DNA: TGTGCCAGTAGTATAGGGCAGGGCTACGAGCAGTACTTC. Protein: CASSIGQGYEQYF.

This chain joins TRBV7-9 and TRBJ2-7; a weak D match, TRBD1 (6 bases). This CDR3 has 14 amino acids. Trimming stripped 5 bases from V and 4 bases from J, with 15 bases between. Germline V gene lookup returns CDR1 SEHNR and CDR2 FQNEAQ (reference sequence). The CDR3 nucleotides read TGTGCCAGCAGCCTCGGGGCAGGGGAGTACGAGCAGTACTTC. Translated: CASSLGAGEYEQYF.

The CDR3 loop reads CASSFPAGGPSYNEQFF. The CDR3 region has the DNA TGTGCCAGCAGTTTCCCCGCGGGGGGACCCTCCTACAATGAGCAGTTCTTC. V usage is TRBV2 and J usage is TRBJ2-1, with 8 bases identical to TRBD2. V was clipped by 5 bases and J by 0 bases; unmatched bases: 9. Per germline, CDR1 SNHLY and CDR2 FYNNEI. This CDR3 spans 17 amino acids.